This TCR beta chain appears in the sequencing data of a study of T-cell reconstitution after alpha-beta-depleted transplantation in children (dated by TCRdb to 2016 to 2017). Some background on the complete study: The study quantitatively tracked T-cell immune reconstitution after TCRalphabeta/CD19-depleted allogeneic hematopoietic cell transplantation in children using TCR repertoire profiling. Study-wide findings and limitations: In some patients, high TCRbeta diversity at day 60 was attributed to recipient T cells and intrathymic progenitors that had survived conditioning. The apparently early alphabetaT-cell count recovery about two months after transplant was reportedly dependent on only several hundred rapidly expanded clones derived from non-depleted graft cells. Over the following months the frequencies of hyperexpanded clones went down, and after one year T-cell counts and TCRbeta diversity were mostly credited to newly produced T cells.

The intended sense of this specimen's treatment or condition label: allogeneic hematopoietic cell transplantation with graft depleted of TCRalphabeta T cells and CD19 B cells. TCRalphabeta/CD19-depleted allogeneic hematopoietic cell grafts were given to the transplant recipients, all of whom were children. This clonotype was recorded at least ten times. No antigen is known for it. No qualities accompany the bases; no much larger clone lies one base away. The germline V gene encodes CDR1 ENHRY and CDR2 SYGVKD. Trimming removed 6 bases from V and 2 bases from J; the gene matches leave 8 bases unexplained. Including cysteine and phenylalanine, the CDR3 has 15 amino acids. The retained sequence is limited to the CDR3, 45 bases, with the frame set at the first base. Library generation was performed with PCR. The sequencer was an Illumina HiSeq 2500. TCR library preparation used molecular barcoding, with unique molecular identifiers applied to normalize quantification of the TCRbeta repertoire. Through fastp at Q25 and MiXCR, TCRdb rebuilt clones from the public reads, retaining in-frame beta chains. Each CDR3 protein gets just one entry, which takes the most common genes and DNA from the rows behind it. The sample includes about 900,000 distinct CDR3 sequences, with about 30% observed a single time. The ten largest account for roughly 31% of the sample.

Recombination linked TRBV10-3 to TRBJ2-7; 9 of the junction bases match TRBD1. The source of this sequence is a boy in the first two years of life who had a stem cell transplant for SCID, so the T cells may come from the graft donor. Specimen: PBMCs, mostly from graft donor cells, collected 360 days after TCRalphabeta/CD19-depleted stem cell transplant. The base sequence is TGTGCCATCAGCGAGGGGACAGGGCCCACCTACGAGCAGTACTTC. Its translation reads: CAISEGTGPTYEQYF.